This T cell receptor beta chain came from a study of T cells after yellow fever vaccination. Study conclusions and caveats: The bulk population could contribute abundant contaminating clonotypes to FACS-sorted repertoires. Only a small proportion of the clonotypes turned up in both the CD4 and the CD8 compartments, likely arising from convergent recombination.

This clonotype is categorized as medium-sized. The CDR3 is 10 residues long. Germline V gene sequence: CDR1 DFQATT, CDR2 SNEGSKA (reference sequence). The V end lost 5 bases, the J end lost 3 bases, and 2 bases lay between the germline ends. Template switching by 5'RACE produced TCR cDNA, adding a universal primer site and UMIs. TCRdb re-called the 5' RACE reads with MiXCR, one entry per CDR3 protein. The sample has tens of thousands of distinct CDR3 sequences, approximately 3.2% seen once. The material was PBMCs, either bulk or a sorted T-cell subset (CD4+, CD8+, memory, or dextramer-sorted; not recorded which), obtained roughly 46 days after the first yellow fever vaccination. This TCR derives from a man between 18 and 35 years old who received the YFV17D yellow fever vaccine. The chain is built from TRBV20-1 and TRBJ1-3; D ambiguous. CDR3 nucleotide sequence: TGCAGTGCTCGTGGAAACACCATATATTTT. This gives the protein CSARGNTIYF.